This T cell receptor beta chain was sequenced during a study of CD8 T cells in Susac syndrome. Trimming took off 1 base at V and 9 bases at J, with 17 bases between the two ends. This CDR3 spans 15 amino acids. Germline CDR1 reads SGHDT; CDR2 reads YYEEEE. Random-hexamer reverse transcription was applied to roughly 0.5 to 1 ug RNA. Multiplex PCR with immunoSEQ amplified the TCR beta CDR3 across 54 Vbeta and 13 Jbeta. TCRdb processed the immunoSEQ multiplex PCR reads anew with MiXCR; each CDR3 protein has one entry. The table includes about 210,000 distinct CDR3 sequences, around 96% detected once. What was sequenced was CD4+ T cells from PBMCs. V and J are TRBV5-6 and TRBJ2-1, with D tentatively TRBD1 (6 bases). This receptor was taken from a human donor with multiple sclerosis. This CDR3 is CASSLLDSPPSEQFF. The CDR3 nucleotides are TGTGCCAGCAGCTTGTTGGACAGCCCCCCCAGTGAGCAGTTCTTC.